What follows are 21 T cell receptor beta chains derived from one specimen sequenced in a study of blood T cell repertoires in COVID-19. Repertoires were generated with immunoSEQ multiplex PCR, while TCRdb's copy carries only in-frame clones and drops some. The sample records 140,000 or so clones, around 83% being singletons. Sequencing input: peripheral blood. These receptors were collected from a man aged 60-69 years with active or convalescent COVID-19.

This rearrangement joins TRBV4-3 to TRBJ1-1, with D uncertain. The CDR3 runs 14 residues. Trimming stripped 7 bases from V and 0 bases from J, with 12 bases between. The germline V gene has CDR1 LGHNA and CDR2 YSLEER. The CDR3, as DNA: TGCGCCAGCAAATACGGAGAAATGAACACTGAAGCTTTCTTT. This codes for CASKYGEMNTEAFF.

V is TRBV6-6 and J is TRBJ1-4; a possible D gene is TRBD1 (5 bases). The V and J ends lost 0 bases and 8 bases respectively, with 13 bases between them. The CDR3 loop spans 15 amino acids. Germline CDR1 reads MNHNY; CDR2 reads SVGAGI (reference sequence). CDR3: CASSYSGGTGEKLFF. In DNA, the CDR3 is TGTGCCAGCAGTTACTCCGGGGGGACGGGAGAAAAACTGTTTTTT.

The chain links TRBV28 to TRBJ1-2; the D is unclear. The CDR3 sequence is 11 residues long. V gave up 5 bases and J gave up 4 bases, with 5 bases separating them. Germline CDR1 MDHEN, CDR2 SYDVKM. The CDR3 DNA follows: TGTGCCAGCAGTCCCCGCTATGGCTACACCTTC. Protein: CASSPRYGYTF.

This clone is a singleton in its sample. This sequence joins TRBV4-1 and TRBJ2-7; TRBD1 is a possible D gene (6 bases). The V end was cut by 1 base, the J end by 1 base, with 17 bases between. This CDR3 is 17 amino acids long. The germline V gene has CDR1 MGHRA and CDR2 YSYEKL. The CDR3 nucleotides are TGCGCCAGCAGCCAAGTCAGGGGCTTTGGTAGTTCCTACGAGCAGTACTTC. It is translated as CASSQVRGFGSSYEQYF.

V gene TRBV9 combines with J gene TRBJ1-2; 9 bases align to TRBD1. With V trimmed by 2 bases and J by 3 bases, 5 bases remained unmatched. The CDR3 contains 15 residues. Germline CDR1 and CDR2: SGDLS and YYNGEE. CDR3 region: CASSVRQGGDYGYTF. CDR3 sequence (DNA): TGTGCCAGCAGCGTGCGACAGGGGGGGGACTATGGCTACACCTTC.

This sequence joins TRBV7-9 and TRBJ1-1, with 7 bases fitting TRBD1. The CDR3 spans 15 residues. V lost 1 base, J lost 4 bases, and 6 bases stayed unmatched. Germline V lookup: CDR1 SEHNR, CDR2 FQNEAQ (reference sequence). The CDR3 nucleotides read TGTGCCAGCAGCTTAGGTGACAGGGAAGCCACTGAAGCTTTCTTT. It codes for CASSLGDREATEAFF. The whole variable domain, remainder taken from reference TRBV7-9 and TRBJ1-1, is DTGVSQNPRHKITKRGQNVTFRCDPISEHNRLYWYRQTLGQGPEFLTYFQNEAQLEKSRLLSDRFSAERPKGSFSTLEIQRTEQGDSAMYLCASSLGDREATEAFFGQGTRLTVV.

This clone showed up just a few times. The CDR3 coding sequence is TGTGCCAGCAGCTTGTACCCGCCGGGGAACTATGGCTACACCTTC. This gives the protein CASSLYPPGNYGYTF. The V call is TRBV5-6, the J call TRBJ1-2; D gene uncertain. Trimming left V 1 base short and J 2 bases short, with 12 bases between. The CDR3 loop spans 15 amino acids. The germline V gene has CDR1 SGHDT and CDR2 YYEEEE.

The gene calls are TRBV6-5 and TRBJ1-2, with 12 bases fitting TRBD1. CDR3 length equals 15 residues. From germline, CDR1 is MNHEY and CDR2 SVGAGI. Trimming cost V 4 bases and J 3 bases; bases outside gene matches: 3. CDR3 in amino acids: CASSSRDRGHYGYTF. DNA for the CDR3: TGTGCCAGCAGTTCCCGGGACAGGGGGCACTATGGCTACACCTTC.

Here the CDR3 reads CASTEIAGGIDTQYF. The CDR3 nucleotides read TGTGCCAGCACCGAAATAGCGGGAGGTATAGATACGCAGTATTTT. The V and J genes are TRBV6-5 and TRBJ2-3, with 10 nucleotides matching TRBD2. This CDR3 has 15 amino acids. Per germline, CDR1 MNHEY and CDR2 SVGAGI. After removal of 7 bases from V and 5 bases from J, the junction contained 9 bases not matched to a gene.

The chain combines TRBV6-5 with TRBJ1-2; tentative D call: TRBD1 (6 bases). The germline CDR1 and CDR2 sequences are MNHEY and SVGAGI. The V end lost 6 bases, the J end lost 6 bases, and 17 bases lay between the germline ends. There are 14 residues in the CDR3. The CDR3 reads CASSRTQGIHGYTF. CDR3 nucleotides: TGTGCCAGCAGCCGTACGCAGGGGATTCATGGCTACACCTTC.

The CDR3 loop reads CASSSQPWGLVSDTQYF. In nucleotides, the CDR3 is TGTGCCAGCAGTTCCCAACCTTGGGGACTAGTGTCAGATACGCAGTATTTT. The chain links TRBV6-2 or TRBV6-3 to TRBJ2-3, with 8 nucleotides matching TRBD2. CDR3 length: 17 residues. With 4 bases clipped from V and 4 bases from J, the junction kept 13 bases outside the gene matches. The germline gives CDR1 MNHEY, CDR2 SVGEGT.

The genes are TRBV10-2 and TRBJ2-3, with 12 positions matching TRBD2. Germline V gene sequence: CDR1 WSHSY, CDR2 SAAADI. The CDR3 loop spans 16 amino acids. J gave up 2 bases and V 7 bases, and 7 bases lay outside the gene matches. The CDR3 nucleotides are TGCGCCAGCAAACGACTAGCGGGGGAAACCACAGATACGCAGTATTTT. Translating gives CASKRLAGETTDTQYF.

This rearrangement joins TRBV4-3 to TRBJ1-1; perhaps TRBD1 as D (5 bases). This CDR3 has 16 amino acids. Germline V CDR1 and CDR2: LGHNA, YSLEER. Trimming took off 0 bases at V and 6 bases at J, with 17 bases between the two ends. This chain's CDR3 is CASSQELIREFAEAFF. The CDR3 DNA follows: TGCGCCAGCAGCCAAGAGCTGATCAGGGAATTCGCTGAAGCTTTCTTT.

CDR3 sequence reads: CASSYAGRAGTEAFF. The CDR3 DNA is TGTGCCAGCAGTTACGCAGGTAGGGCGGGGACTGAAGCTTTCTTT. This rearrangement joins TRBV6-2 or TRBV6-3 to TRBJ1-1, with D unclear. The CDR3 totals 15 residues. The V end was cut by 2 bases, the J end by 5 bases, with 15 bases between. Germline assignment: CDR1 MNHEY and CDR2 SVGEGT.

The chain carries TRBV11-3 and TRBJ2-3; TRBD1 matches 7 bases. With V trimmed by 5 bases and J by 3 bases, 5 bases remained unmatched. Germline V gene sequence: CDR1 SGHNT, CDR2 YENEEA. CDR3 length: 14 residues. CDR3 loop: CASSPGGLTDTQYF. The DNA for the CDR3 is TGTGCCAGCAGCCCAGGGGGTTTAACAGATACGCAGTATTTT.

The chain couples TRBV3-1 (or the pseudogene TRBV3-2) to TRBJ2-3, with TRBD2 matching 10 bases. V lost 1 base to trimming and J lost 0 bases; unmatched junction nucleotides: 10. The CDR3 runs 19 residues. Germline CDR1 LGHDT, CDR2 YNNKEL (reference sequence). The CDR3 protein is CASSQVERGGRFSTDTQYF. CDR3 coding DNA: TGTGCCAGCAGCCAAGTGGAGCGGGGGGGCAGATTTAGCACAGATACGCAGTATTTT.

The J gene is TRBJ2-1, the V gene TRBV10-3, with TRBD1 matching over 9 bases. The CDR3 contains 15 residues. After removal of 6 bases from V and 7 bases from J, the junction contained 10 bases not matched to a gene. Germline V CDR1 and CDR2: ENHRY, SYGVKD. DNA of the CDR3: TGTGCCATCAGACCCGGGACAGGGATTGAAAATGAGCAGTTCTTC. Translation gives CAIRPGTGIENEQFF.

The chain is built from TRBV18 and TRBJ1-2, with 9 bases fitting TRBD1. J lost 3 bases, V lost 4 bases, and 6 bases had no gene match. Germline CDR1 and CDR2: KGHSH and LQKENI. This CDR3 region has 15 residues. CDR3: CASSRDRDFDYGYTF. CDR3 nucleotide sequence: TGTGCCAGCTCACGGGACAGGGATTTCGACTATGGCTACACCTTC.

The CDR3 sequence: CASSVGTSGYNEQFF. In DNA form, the CDR3 reads TGTGCCAGCAGCGTAGGGACTAGCGGGTACAATGAGCAGTTCTTC. The genes are TRBV9 and TRBJ2-1, with TRBD2 matching 11 bases. With 0 bases clipped from V and 4 bases from J, the junction kept 0 bases outside the gene matches. This CDR3 has 15 amino acids. Germline V lookup: CDR1 SGDLS, CDR2 YYNGEE.

This chain connects TRBV9 to TRBJ2-2; 7 nucleotides agree with TRBD1. Germline V gives CDR1 SGDLS, CDR2 YYNGEE. The CDR3 totals 16 residues. J gave up 4 bases and V 0 bases, and 6 bases lay outside the gene matches. In DNA, the CDR3 is TGTGCCAGCAGCGTAGGGACAGGTGAAGGCACCGGGGAGCTGTTTTTT. Encoded protein: CASSVGTGEGTGELFF. The full variable domain, completed using reference TRBV9 and TRBJ2-2, is DSGVTQTPKHLITATGQRVTLRCSPRSGDLSVYWYQQSLDQGLQFLIQYYNGEERAKGNILERFSAQQFPDLHSELNLSSLELGDSALYFCASSVGTGEGTGELFFGEGSRLTVL.

V and J are TRBV7-9 and TRBJ1-3; D not resolved. The V end lost 4 bases, the J end lost 0 bases, and 16 bases lay between the germline ends. The V gene's germline CDR1 is SEHNR and CDR2 FQNEAQ (reference sequence). The CDR3 contains 17 residues. CDR3 loop: CASSSTRTVRSGNTIYF. The CDR3 DNA reads as TGTGCCAGCAGCTCTACTAGGACGGTCCGCTCTGGAAACACCATATATTTT.